This T cell receptor (beta chain) was identified during a study of CD8 T cells in ankylosing spondylitis. V lost 10 bases and J lost 0, with 12 bases in between. The length of the CDR3 is 13 residues. This clonotype was counted many times. Its target is not known. With molecular barcodes, quantitative 5'-RACE was used to make the TCR beta libraries. TCRdb re-derived calls from the 5' RACE reads in MiXCR, one entry per CDR3 protein. The sample lists about 31,000 distinct CDR3 sequences, about 7% occurring once. Study-wide results and limits: One TCR beta motif, made up of roughly eight highly homologous variants, appeared characteristic of ankylosing spondylitis blood. Researchers reportedly found disease-linked clones significantly enriched in matched ankylosing spondylitis synovial fluid.

The sequence came from a male donor with ankylosing spondylitis or in good health (not recorded which). The gene calls are TRBV12-3 or TRBV12-4 and TRBJ1-2; the D is unclear. The sequenced sample was blood, either unsorted or a sorted T cell fraction (not recorded which). The CDR3 is CATTIGANYGYTF. CDR3 bases: TGTGCCACCACAATCGGGGCTAACTATGGCTACACCTTC.